This T cell receptor beta chain was sequenced during a study of early T cells in non-severe SARS-CoV-2 infection. For the study at large: Sequencing was performed on bulk RNA from unsorted whole blood, leaving chains unpaired. Study observations and caveats: Comparison of clonotypes with VDJdb favored anti-spike CD8 responses while missing private and CD4 specificities.

Individual cDNA molecules carried attached unique molecular identifiers. TCRdb passed the 5' RACE reads through MiXCR, listing each CDR3 protein once. This sample has 53,000 or so distinct CDR3 sequences, with approximately 12% found just once. In the case of this clonotype: Its antigen is as yet unknown.

Specimen: whole blood, collected at baseline. The source is an adult who was a healthcare worker with PCR-confirmed SARS-CoV-2 infection or an uninfected control (not recorded which).

This CDR3 reads CATSGNRDRGLFF. In DNA form, the CDR3 reads TGTGCCACCAGCGGTAACCGGGACCGAGGGCTGTTTTTT. This chain uses TRBV15 with TRBJ2-2, with D perhaps given as TRBD1 or TRBD2 (5 bases each). Germline-derived CDR1 and CDR2 are LNHNV and YYDKDF (reference sequence). The CDR3 covers 13 residues. With 5 bases removed from V and 13 bases from J, the gap between germline ends came to 17 bases.